This section outlines one TCR beta chain sequence together with its context. Its specific antigen is unknown. No base quality values were provided; no much bigger clone lies one nucleotide off. Using the deep immunoSEQ assay, multiplex PCR amplified TCR CDR3 regions from genomic DNA. Extracted genomic DNA from each cell subset was spread evenly across all wells of several immunoSEQ 96-well plates, with each plate serving as a replicate. Each replicate PCR for sorted subsets received about 220 ng genomic DNA, equal to about 30,000 T cell genomes. Purified libraries were measured with a Qubit 3.0 fluorometer, size-checked on a Bioanalyzer 2100, and measured again with the KAPA Library Quantification kit. Every immunoSEQ 96-well plate was sequenced on a dedicated single-read 150-cycle Illumina NextSeq 550 flow cell. The published analysis was carried out like this. The immunoSEQ output contained only junctional sequences without quality scores, so filtering could not match that applied to full-length reads. To assign V/J genes and CDR3, sequences were annotated using PyIR, a Python wrapper for IgBLAST v1.9, with IMGT germline references. Reads were filtered out if the reads had weak V/J assignments (E-value above 1e-6), no CDR3, stop codons, out-of-frame junctions, or ambiguous translated residues. A V3J clonotype was defined by an identical inferred V gene, J gene, and CDR3 amino acid sequence. To compute the percentage overlap between repertoires, the number of shared unique clonotypes was divided by the size of the smaller repertoire. RTK rarefaction, the Chao1 estimator, and Recon v2.1 estimates of unobserved clonotypes were used to assess repertoire richness. Generation probabilities for all TCRbeta clonotypes obtained by the gDNA method from a handful of donors were computed using OLGA. What TCRdb holds here is the immuneACCESS table cut down to in-frame rearrangements. Part of the clones is not present; checked against another copy, under half of the missing clones reflect an unresolved V gene, and the others are unexplained. V, J and clone size are taken as reported in that table, and D and trimming were inferred from the DNA itself. The sample records 1.5 million to 2.5 million clones, about 95% of which are singletons. The ten biggest clones cover 1% to 1.5% of the sample.

This sample was included in a study of shared clonotypes between healthy human individuals (TCRdb year 2020). With regard to the full study: Two women and a few men aged 18 to 49 years were included in the cohort. Leukapheresis yielded between about 0.85 and 9 billion PBMCs per donor. To estimate repertoire size and how much clonotypes are shared between individuals, the study performed deep sequencing of blood TCR repertoires from about five healthy adults. Libraries were prepared and TCR repertoires were sequenced by different laboratories using diverse techniques, in order to increase sequencing depth and limit assay-specific biases. For each donor, CD4 naive and CD4 memory were each run on three plates, CD8 naive on two plates, and CD8 memory on one plate.

CD8 naive samples were obtained by positive selection for CCR7 among CD45RO-negative cells, yielding a CD45RA+CCR7+ population from which TemRA cells were excluded. The donors were healthy, HIV-negative adults who had no recently reported acute infections or vaccinations. Every donor was a Caucasian adult residing in Nashville, Tennessee, USA. Blood was obtained by leukapheresis, after which PBMCs were separated by Ficoll-Histopaque density gradient centrifugation and cryopreserved in liquid nitrogen vapor phase. Purity and quantity of every magnetically sorted T cell population were checked by analytical flow cytometry. From each sorted fraction, genomic DNA was isolated and quantified by UV absorbance on a Nanodrop 2000c. As encoded in the germline V gene, CDR1 is SGHDT while CDR2 is YYEEEE. V is clipped by 2 bases and J by 2 bases, and the sequence between their germline boundaries is 5 bases long. The CDR3 goes from the cysteine to the phenylalanine over 12 residues. The CDR3 DNA has 36 bases and is translated from base 1.

What the research found in general, with its limitations: Pairwise subsampling indicated that sequencing depth was expected to affect the degree of clonotype sharing among donors. Sampling was restricted to blood, and TCR repertoires in tissue are likely to differ from TCR repertoires in blood. About 5% of naive CD4, roughly 3.5% of naive CD8, roughly 2.5% of memory CD4, and approximately 0.4% of memory CD8 clonotypes were shared across four donors. Compared with non-shared clonotypes, clonotypes shared by all four sorted-subset donors had higher generation probabilities. Larger estimated clonotype richness was generally found for naive subsets than for memory subsets. Rarefaction of sorted-subset datasets indicated incomplete sequencing despite the large sequencing depth. The small number of donors limited the genetic and exposure-history diversity represented.

Sequencing used naive CD8+ T cells sorted from blood. Explained via the paper, the cell subset or site label denotes: CD45RA+CCR7+. This receptor chain uses TRBV5-6 and TRBJ2-7; there is no confident call for the D gene. The origin of this receptor is a man aged 18 to 30 in good health. The bases are TGTGCCAGCAGCTTCGTTACCTACGAGCAGTACTTC. Its protein reads: CASSFVTYEQYF.